This T cell receptor beta chain was captured in a study of blood T cell repertoires in COVID-19. Study-wide background: From T cells, B-cell-depleted T cells, or PBMCs came the material, which was cDNA or gDNA.

Original data processing: Amplification from reference gene primers served as the basis for estimated nucleated cell counts. Method: immunoSEQ multiplex PCR; TCRdb's copy keeps in-frame clones and lacks some. D and trimming were read from the DNA, whereas the V and J calls and clone size are those reported in that table. The sample includes fewer than 350,000 clones, about 88% of them seen just once. Germline assignment: CDR1 SGDLS and CDR2 YYNGEE. CDR3 length: 13 residues. J gave up 11 bases and V 2 bases, and 9 bases lay outside the gene matches. This chain joins TRBV9 and TRBJ1-1; 7 bases line up with TRBD1. The sample was peripheral blood. This TCR was recovered from a woman in her 70s with COVID-19, enrolled during active disease. As DNA, the CDR3 is TGTGCCAGCAGCGTGATGCACAGGGGAGAGGCTTTCTTT. The encoded protein is CASSVMHRGEAFF.